This TCR beta chain was sequenced for a study of blood T cell repertoires in COVID-19. Across the study: The United States, Italy and Spain provided the acute and convalescent COVID-19 samples. From T cells, B-cell-depleted T cells, or PBMCs came the material, which was cDNA or gDNA.

Unmatched junction bases numbered 4, after V lost 4 bases and J lost 1 base. The germline V gene has CDR1 SGDLS and CDR2 YYNGEE. The CDR3 is made up of 16 amino acids. In the study's own analysis: Using reference gene primer amplification, nucleated cell counts were estimated. Using immunoSEQ multiplex PCR, the repertoire was profiled, and TCRdb retains in-frame clones only, with some absent. The DNA was the basis for D and trimming; V, J and clone size are from that table. The data contain roughly 150,000 clones, approximately 92% of them singletons. The clonotype was recovered from a woman aged 60-75 years with active COVID-19. The sequencing input was peripheral blood. J is TRBJ2-5 and V is TRBV9; 13 positions agree with TRBD2. The chain's CDR3 is CASSSGLAGPQETQYF. As DNA, the CDR3 is TGTGCCAGCAGCTCGGGACTAGCGGGACCCCAAGAGACCCAGTACTTC.